This T cell receptor (beta chain) was sequenced for a study of identical twins. CDR1 and CDR2 (germline): SGHRS, YFSETQ. The CDR3 loop spans 16 amino acids. V was cut by 4 bases and J by 0 bases, with 16 bases left in between. A single record per CDR3 protein comes from TCRdb applying MiXCR to the 5' RACE reads. The sample contains hundreds of thousands of distinct CDR3 sequences, 5.5% to 7.5% of which appear only once. The chain is built from TRBV5-1 and TRBJ1-1; D is unclear. The specimen was naive T cells sorted from blood. This receptor was obtained from a man aged 18 to 30 in good health. The CDR3 DNA sequence: TGCGCCAGCAGCCCCTCCCGGGCCTCCATGAACACTGAAGCTTTCTTT. Protein product: CASSPSRASMNTEAFF.